The text below deals with one T cell receptor (beta chain). The length of the CDR3 is 16 residues. Losses at the gene ends were 7 bases for V and 4 bases for J; bases not matched to a gene: 14. Germline lookup yields CDR1 LNHDA and CDR2 SQIVND (reference sequence). The data originate from a study of blood T cell repertoires in COVID-19. Study-level background: Acute and convalescent COVID-19 samples came from the United States, Italy and Spain.

Profiled with immunoSEQ multiplex PCR; TCRdb holds only in-frame clones, not every one. Here the sample spans approximately 300,000 clones, around 89% being singletons. This TCR came from a woman between 45 and 60 years old with active or convalescent COVID-19. Sequencing was performed on peripheral blood. This chain connects TRBV19 to TRBJ2-3; 7 positions match TRBD2. Here the CDR3 reads CASIGKAGFSPDTQYF. The CDR3 nucleotides are TGTGCCAGTATTGGGAAAGCGGGGTTTAGCCCAGATACGCAGTATTTT. The full variable domain, in which reference TRBV19 and TRBJ2-3 provide the parts outside the CDR3, is DGGITQSPKYLFRKEGQNVTLSCEQNLNHDAMYWYRQDPGQGLRLIYYSQIVNDFQKGDIAEGYSVSREKKESFPLTVTSAQKNPTAFYLCASIGKAGFSPDTQYFGPGTRLTVL.